The clone carrying this T cell receptor (beta chain) was counted a few times. These data belong to a study of identical twins. V dropped 7 bases and J dropped 3 bases, with 11 bases sitting between them. This CDR3 contains 13 residues. TCRdb processed the 5' RACE reads anew with MiXCR; each CDR3 protein has one entry. The sample shows approximately 500,000 distinct CDR3 sequences, 24% of them seen only once. The sample also formed part of further work on T cells expressing NK-cell markers.

The sequence came from a woman between 18 and 30 years old in good health. The chain links TRBV12-3 or TRBV12-4 to TRBJ2-3, with a tentative D call TRBD2 (5 bases). Sequences were obtained from CD4+ T cells sorted from blood. The CDR3 loop is CASTLPGTDTQYF. CDR3 nucleotides: TGTGCCAGCACCCTTCCGGGGACAGATACGCAGTATTTT.